These 20 T cell receptor beta chains originate from one sample sequenced in a study of blood T cell repertoires in COVID-19. Sequencing used immunoSEQ multiplex PCR; TCRdb keeps in-frame clones, though not all of them. Here the sample spans about 230,000 clones, about nine tenths being singletons. Material for sequencing was peripheral blood. These receptors all come from a man between 45 and 60 years old with COVID-19, enrolled during active disease.

The chain combines TRBV5-5 with TRBJ1-3; D is ambiguous. The CDR3 is made up of 15 amino acids. V lost 6 bases and J 0 bases, leaving 13 bases between the germline ends. The germline gives CDR1 SGHKS, CDR2 YYEKEE (reference sequence). The CDR3 coding sequence is TGTGCCAGCACACTACTTATTCACTCTGGAAACACCATATATTTT. Its translation is CASTLLIHSGNTIYF.

This chain connects TRBV27 to TRBJ2-5; D ambiguous. Trimming cost V 2 bases and J 1 base, with 11 bases left between them. CDR1 is MNHEY and CDR2 is SMNVEV in the germline V gene (reference sequence). CDR3 length: 15 amino acids. In DNA form, the CDR3 reads TGTGCCAGCAGTTTAGGGTGGTCGGGCCAAGAGACCCAGTACTTC. Its protein product is CASSLGWSGQETQYF.

The V call is TRBV11-2, the J call TRBJ2-5, with 11 nucleotides matching TRBD2. From germline, CDR1 is SGHAT and CDR2 FQNNGV. J was trimmed by 5 bases and V by 3 bases; bases with no gene match: 8. The CDR3 is made up of 16 amino acids. CDR3 region: CASSLDTSGSRETQYF. The CDR3 nucleotides read TGTGCCAGCAGCTTGGACACTAGCGGGAGCAGGGAGACCCAGTACTTC. The variable domain in full, with the rest retrieved from reference TRBV11-2 and TRBJ2-5, is EAGVAQSPRYKIIEKRQSVAFWCNPISGHATLYWYQQILGQGPKLLIQFQNNGVVDDSQLPKDRFSAERLKGVDSTLKIQPAKLEDSAVYLCASSLDTSGSRETQYFGPGTRLLVL.

V is TRBV19 and J is TRBJ2-2; D may be TRBD2 (5 bases). The CDR3 loop spans 16 amino acids. Trimming shortened V by 7 bases and J by 0 bases, and 15 bases separated the two germline ends. Germline CDR1 reads LNHDA; CDR2 reads SQIVND (reference sequence). CDR3 nucleotides: TGTGCCAGTACCTCTGGGCCGGGAACGAACACCGGGGAGCTGTTTTTT. This translates into CASTSGPGTNTGELFF.

Notes on this clone: An end of the junction does not agree with germline; a read error may underlie this. The chain combines TRBV5-1 with TRBJ2-2, with 12 bases fitting TRBD2. The CDR3 is 20 amino acids. CDR1 and CDR2 (germline): SGHRS, YFSETQ. This CDR3 is CASSLAPGLAGRTKTGELFF. In DNA, the CDR3 is TGCGCCAGCAGTTTGGCCCCGGGACTAGCGGGTCGTACGAAAACCGGGGAGCTGTTTTTT.

The rearrangement joins TRBV10-2 to TRBJ2-1; the D is unclear. Germline CDR1 and CDR2: WSHSY and SAAADI. This CDR3 spans 16 amino acids. The V end lost 2 bases, the J end lost 7 bases, and 18 bases lay between the germline ends. CDR3: CASSENSLPPANEQFF. DNA for the CDR3: TGCGCCAGCAGTGAGAATAGCCTCCCGCCGGCAAATGAGCAGTTCTTC.

V and J are TRBV5-4 and TRBJ2-1, with D possibly matching TRBD2 (6 bases). V was pared by 3 bases and J by 8 bases, with 6 bases between. The CDR3 is made up of 11 amino acids. Per the germline V gene, CDR1 is SGHNT and CDR2 is YYREEE (reference sequence). The CDR3 DNA reads TGTGCCAGCAGCTGGGAGGATGAGCAGTTCTTC. Translated, it gives CASSWEDEQFF.

The chain has TRBV9 and TRBJ2-7; D is perhaps TRBD2 (6 bases). Trimming pared 4 bases from V and 6 bases from J, leaving 20 bases between. The CDR3 has 15 residues. Germline V gene sequence: CDR1 SGDLS, CDR2 YYNGEE. This CDR3 reads CASSPIGTPISEQYF. The CDR3 region has the DNA TGTGCCAGCAGCCCCATTGGGACTCCCATATCCGAGCAGTACTTC.

The rearrangement uses TRBV15 and TRBJ2-5; 7 bases map to TRBD1. Germline V gene data show CDR1 as LNHNV and CDR2 as YYDKDF (reference sequence). The CDR3 spans 15 residues. With 2 bases clipped from V and 2 bases from J, the junction kept 5 bases outside the gene matches. The CDR3 DNA sequence: TGTGCCACCAGCAGACCCGGACAGGAACAAGAGACCCAGTACTTC. Translating it yields CATSRPGQEQETQYF.

Points on this clone: The sample carries other DNA sequences with the same CDR3. The chain has TRBV19 and TRBJ2-3, with no clear D. CDR3 length: 11 amino acids. Germline lookup yields CDR1 LNHDA and CDR2 SQIVND (reference sequence). The germline V and J ends were trimmed by 8 bases and 5 bases, with 8 bases remaining between them. CDR3 sequence: CASSSRDTQYF. CDR3 DNA: TGTGCCAGTTCCTCGCGAGATACGCAGTATTTT.

The chain recombines TRBV6-5 with TRBJ2-7, with D maybe TRBD2 (5 bases). Germline V lookup: CDR1 MNHEY, CDR2 SVGAGI. Between the trimmed V and J ends, which lost 4 bases and 3 bases, there was a span of 19 bases. This CDR3 has 16 amino acids. DNA for the CDR3: TGTGCCAGCAGTTGGGGAGATCCAGCAGGCGTCTACGAGCAGTACTTC. Protein product: CASSWGDPAGVYEQYF.

The V and J genes are TRBV18 and TRBJ2-7; perhaps TRBD2 as D (5 bases). Per the germline V gene, CDR1 is KGHSH and CDR2 is LQKENI. V lost 6 bases to trimming and J lost 6 bases, with 15 bases between them. CDR3 length: 13 residues. Here the CDR3 reads CASSPGNFPEQYF. DNA for the CDR3: TGTGCCAGCTCCCCCGGGAATTTCCCCGAGCAGTACTTC.

V and J are TRBV28 and TRBJ1-2, with TRBD1 matching over 9 bases. This CDR3 region has 15 residues. With V trimmed by 6 bases and J by 4 bases, 9 bases remained unmatched. The germline gives CDR1 MDHEN, CDR2 SYDVKM. Written as DNA, the CDR3 is TGTGCCAGCAGGGACAGGGGTTCGTCTAGCTATGGCTACACCTTC. Encoded protein: CASRDRGSSSYGYTF.

The chain recombines TRBV28 with TRBJ2-2; 11 bases line up with TRBD2. The germline V gene has CDR1 MDHEN and CDR2 SYDVKM. The V segment lost 6 bases and the J segment 6 bases; nucleotides outside the gene matches: 15. The CDR3 contains 18 residues. This CDR3 is CASSPPLLAGGRPGELFF. The DNA for the CDR3 is TGTGCCAGCAGCCCTCCCCTTCTAGCGGGGGGACGCCCCGGGGAGCTGTTTTTT.

V gene TRBV5-1 combines with J gene TRBJ2-1; D may be TRBD2 (7 bases). Trimming took off 0 bases at V and 3 bases at J, with 13 bases between the two ends. Germline CDR1 is SGHRS and CDR2 is YFSETQ. The CDR3 is made up of 16 amino acids. CDR3 DNA: TGCGCCAGCAGCTTGGGCCGGCGGGGGCTCTACAATGAGCAGTTCTTC. Its translation: CASSLGRRGLYNEQFF.

This rearrangement joins TRBV6-1 to TRBJ1-1; D ambiguous. Trimming took off 3 bases at V and 1 base at J, with 6 bases between the two ends. This CDR3 contains 13 residues. In germline, CDR1 is MNHNS, CDR2 SASEGT. CDR3 sequence: CASSEARNTEAFF. Here the CDR3 DNA reads TGTGCCAGCAGTGAGGCCAGGAACACTGAAGCTTTCTTT.

This clone was counted a few times. The chain recombines TRBV14 with TRBJ2-7; the match to TRBD2 covers 9 bases. Germline values: CDR1 SGHDN, CDR2 FVKESK. The CDR3 has 18 residues. With V trimmed by 4 bases and J by 3 bases, 16 bases remained unmatched. The CDR3 spells CASSPFGEGLAYIYEQYF. CDR3 nucleotide sequence: TGTGCCAGCAGCCCCTTTGGGGAGGGACTAGCCTACATCTACGAGCAGTACTTC.

The genes are TRBV19 and TRBJ1-4; D gene ambiguous. Between the trimmed V and J ends, which lost 6 bases and 1 base, there was a span of 6 bases. This CDR3 comprises 13 residues. Germline CDR1 reads LNHDA; CDR2 reads SQIVND (reference sequence). The CDR3 DNA sequence: TGTGCCAGTAGGAGTCTAACTAATGAAAAACTGTTTTTT. Amino acid sequence: CASRSLTNEKLFF.

The V call is TRBV19, the J call TRBJ2-7; D perhaps matches TRBD1 (5 bases). Looked up from germline, CDR1 is LNHDA and CDR2 is SQIVND (reference sequence). The CDR3 has 14 residues. V lost 4 bases and J lost 1, with 11 bases in between. CDR3 in amino acids: CASSSRVGSYEQYF. Written as DNA, the CDR3 is TGTGCCAGTAGTAGCAGGGTGGGTTCCTACGAGCAGTACTTC.

This chain connects TRBV27 to TRBJ1-6; a possible D gene is TRBD1 (5 bases). The CDR3 spans 18 residues. Trimming took off 3 bases at V and 8 bases at J, with 23 bases between the two ends. The germline CDR1 and CDR2 sequences are MNHEY and SMNVEV (reference sequence). CDR3 nucleotides: TGTGCCAGCAGTTTTAGGGGCAGGGCAACTTGGAGAGATTCACCCCTCCACTTT. Amino acids: CASSFRGRATWRDSPLHF.